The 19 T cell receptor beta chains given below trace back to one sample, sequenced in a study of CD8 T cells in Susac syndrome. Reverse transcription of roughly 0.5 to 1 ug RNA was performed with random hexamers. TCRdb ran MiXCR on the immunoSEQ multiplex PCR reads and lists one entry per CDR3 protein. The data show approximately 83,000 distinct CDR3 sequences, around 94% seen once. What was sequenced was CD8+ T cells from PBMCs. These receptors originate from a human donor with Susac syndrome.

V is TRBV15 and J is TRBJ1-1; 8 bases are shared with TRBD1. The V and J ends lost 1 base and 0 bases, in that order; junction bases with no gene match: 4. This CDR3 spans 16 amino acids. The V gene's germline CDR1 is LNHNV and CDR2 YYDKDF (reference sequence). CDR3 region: CATSRVRDRLNTEAFF. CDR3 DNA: TGTGCCACCAGCAGAGTCCGGGACAGGTTGAACACTGAAGCTTTCTTT.

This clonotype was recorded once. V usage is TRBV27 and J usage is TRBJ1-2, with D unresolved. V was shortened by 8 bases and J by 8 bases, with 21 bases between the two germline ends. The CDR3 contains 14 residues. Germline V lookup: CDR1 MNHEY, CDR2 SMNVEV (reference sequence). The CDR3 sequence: CASGLLTGPSGYTF. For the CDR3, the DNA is TGTGCCAGCGGACTTCTAACCGGACCCTCGGGCTACACCTTC.

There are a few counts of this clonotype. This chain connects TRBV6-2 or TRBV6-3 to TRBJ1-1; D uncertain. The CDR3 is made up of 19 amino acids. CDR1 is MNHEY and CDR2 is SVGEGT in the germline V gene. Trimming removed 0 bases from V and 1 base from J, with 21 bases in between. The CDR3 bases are TGTGCCAGCAGTTACTCTTCCCCATGGGAGGACGGAGAGAACACTGAAGCTTTCTTT. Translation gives CASSYSSPWEDGENTEAFF.

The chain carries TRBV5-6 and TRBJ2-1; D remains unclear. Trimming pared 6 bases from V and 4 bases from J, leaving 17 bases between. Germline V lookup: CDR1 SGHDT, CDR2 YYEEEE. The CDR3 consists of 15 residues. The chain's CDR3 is CASTPVHGSYNEQFF. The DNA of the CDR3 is TGTGCCAGCACCCCCGTCCACGGGTCTTACAATGAGCAGTTCTTC.

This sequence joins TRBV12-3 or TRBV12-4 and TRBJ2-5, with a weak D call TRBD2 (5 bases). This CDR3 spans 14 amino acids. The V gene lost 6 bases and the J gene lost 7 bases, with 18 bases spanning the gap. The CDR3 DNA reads TGTGCCAGCAGGAGAGGCGGGTACCGGGGGACCCAGTACTTC. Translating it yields CASRRGGYRGTQYF.

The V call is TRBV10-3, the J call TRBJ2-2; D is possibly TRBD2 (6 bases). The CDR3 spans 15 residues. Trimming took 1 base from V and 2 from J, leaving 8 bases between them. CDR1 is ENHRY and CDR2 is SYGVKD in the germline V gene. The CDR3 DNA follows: TGTGCCATCAGTGAGTACGGGAGAAACACCGGGGAGCTGTTTTTT. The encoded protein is CAISEYGRNTGELFF.

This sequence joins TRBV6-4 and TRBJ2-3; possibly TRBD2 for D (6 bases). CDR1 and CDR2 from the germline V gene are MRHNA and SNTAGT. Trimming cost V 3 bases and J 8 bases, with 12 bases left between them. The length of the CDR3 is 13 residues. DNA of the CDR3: TGTGCCAGCAGTGAGGATCTGCGGGGTACGCAGTATTTT. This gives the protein CASSEDLRGTQYF.

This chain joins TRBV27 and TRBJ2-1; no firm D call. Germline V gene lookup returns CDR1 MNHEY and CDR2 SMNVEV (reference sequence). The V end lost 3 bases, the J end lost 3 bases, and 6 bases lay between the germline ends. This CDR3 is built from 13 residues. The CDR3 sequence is CASSFGNYNEQFF. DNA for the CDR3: TGTGCCAGCAGTTTTGGAAACTACAATGAGCAGTTCTTC.

The CDR3: CASSFVTGYEQYF. The CDR3 DNA reads TGTGCCAGCAGTTTTGTGACAGGCTACGAGCAGTACTTC. The chain employs TRBV28 and TRBJ2-7; D might be TRBD1 (6 bases). The ends were cut back, 3 bases at V and 3 bases at J, with 9 bases in the middle. The germline V gene encodes CDR1 MDHEN and CDR2 SYDVKM. CDR3 size: 13 residues.

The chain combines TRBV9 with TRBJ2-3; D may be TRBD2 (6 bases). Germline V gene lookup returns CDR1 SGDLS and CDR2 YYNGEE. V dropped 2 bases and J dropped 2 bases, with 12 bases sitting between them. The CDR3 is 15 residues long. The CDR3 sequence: CASSVGTLITDTQYF. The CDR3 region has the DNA TGTGCCAGCAGCGTCGGGACTCTAATCACAGATACGCAGTATTTT.

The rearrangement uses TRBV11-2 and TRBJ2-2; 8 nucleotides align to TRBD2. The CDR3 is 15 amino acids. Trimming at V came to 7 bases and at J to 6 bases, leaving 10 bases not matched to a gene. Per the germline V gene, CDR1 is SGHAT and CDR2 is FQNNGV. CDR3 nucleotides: TGTGCCAGCACCGCGGGACTAGTTGATGCCGGGGAGCTGTTTTTT. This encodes CASTAGLVDAGELFF.

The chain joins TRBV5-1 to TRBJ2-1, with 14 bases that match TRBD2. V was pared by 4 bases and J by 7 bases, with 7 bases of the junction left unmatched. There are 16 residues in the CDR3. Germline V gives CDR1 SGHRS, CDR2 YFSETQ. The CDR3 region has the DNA TGCGCCAGCAGCCTGGGACTAGCGGGAGTCTGGAATGAGCAGTTCTTC. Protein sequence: CASSLGLAGVWNEQFF. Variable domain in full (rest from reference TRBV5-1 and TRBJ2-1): KAGVTQTPRYLIKTRGQQVTLSCSPISGHRSVSWYQQTPGQGLQFLFEYFSETQRNKGNFPGRFSGRQFSNSRSEMNVSTLELGDSALYLCASSLGLAGVWNEQFFGPGTRLTVL.

The CDR3: CASSLRESPQGEQFF. The DNA for the CDR3 is TGTGCCAGCAGCTTGCGGGAGTCCCCACAGGGCGAGCAGTTCTTC. This chain connects TRBV7-6 to TRBJ2-1; tentative D call: TRBD2 (7 bases). Germline V gene data show CDR1 as SGHVS and CDR2 as FNYEAQ. Between the trimmed V and J ends, which lost 3 bases and 10 bases, there was a span of 19 bases. The CDR3 covers 15 residues.

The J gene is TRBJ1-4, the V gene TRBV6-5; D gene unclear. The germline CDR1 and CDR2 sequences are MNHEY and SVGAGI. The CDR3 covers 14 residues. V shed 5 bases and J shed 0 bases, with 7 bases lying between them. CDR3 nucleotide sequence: TGTGCCAGCAGTATCCGAGCAACTAATGAAAAACTGTTTTTT. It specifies CASSIRATNEKLFF.

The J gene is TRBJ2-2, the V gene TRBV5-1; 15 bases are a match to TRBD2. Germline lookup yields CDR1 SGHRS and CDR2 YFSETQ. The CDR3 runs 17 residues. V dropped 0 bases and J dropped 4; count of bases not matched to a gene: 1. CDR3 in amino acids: CASSLEGLAGGTGELFF. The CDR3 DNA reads TGCGCCAGCAGCTTGGAGGGACTAGCGGGAGGCACCGGGGAGCTGTTTTTT.

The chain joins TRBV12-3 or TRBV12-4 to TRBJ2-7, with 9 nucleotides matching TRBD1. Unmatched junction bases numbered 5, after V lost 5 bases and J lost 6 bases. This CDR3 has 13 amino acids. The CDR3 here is CASSVGQGLEQYF. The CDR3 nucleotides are TGTGCCAGCAGTGTGGGACAGGGTCTCGAGCAGTACTTC.

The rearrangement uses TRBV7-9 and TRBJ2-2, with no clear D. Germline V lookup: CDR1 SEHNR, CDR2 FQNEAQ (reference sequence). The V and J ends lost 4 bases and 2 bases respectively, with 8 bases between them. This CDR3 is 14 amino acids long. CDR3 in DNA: TGTGCCAGCAGCTCCGTACCAAACACCGGGGAGCTGTTTTTT. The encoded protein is CASSSVPNTGELFF.

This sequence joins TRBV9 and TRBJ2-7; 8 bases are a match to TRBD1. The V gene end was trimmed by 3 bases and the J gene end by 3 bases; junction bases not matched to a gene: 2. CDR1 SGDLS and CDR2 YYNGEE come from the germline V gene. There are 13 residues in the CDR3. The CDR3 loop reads CASSDTGGYEQYF. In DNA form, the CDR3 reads TGTGCCAGCAGCGACACAGGGGGCTACGAGCAGTACTTC.

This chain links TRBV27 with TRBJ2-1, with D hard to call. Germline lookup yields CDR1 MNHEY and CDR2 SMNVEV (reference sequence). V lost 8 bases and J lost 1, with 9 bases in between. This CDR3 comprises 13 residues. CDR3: CASLGYSYNEQFF. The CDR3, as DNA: TGTGCCAGCCTAGGGTATTCCTACAATGAGCAGTTCTTC.